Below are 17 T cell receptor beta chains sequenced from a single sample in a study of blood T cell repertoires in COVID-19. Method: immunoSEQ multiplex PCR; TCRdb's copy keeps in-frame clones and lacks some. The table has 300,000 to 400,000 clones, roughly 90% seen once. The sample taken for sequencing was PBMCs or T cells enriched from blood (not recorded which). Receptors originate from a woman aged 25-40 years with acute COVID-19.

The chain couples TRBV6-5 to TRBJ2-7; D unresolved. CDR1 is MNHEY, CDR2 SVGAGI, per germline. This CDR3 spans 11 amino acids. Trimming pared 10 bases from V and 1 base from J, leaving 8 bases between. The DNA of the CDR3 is TGTGCCACCGGTTGGTCCTACGAGCAGTACTTC. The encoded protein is CATGWSYEQYF.

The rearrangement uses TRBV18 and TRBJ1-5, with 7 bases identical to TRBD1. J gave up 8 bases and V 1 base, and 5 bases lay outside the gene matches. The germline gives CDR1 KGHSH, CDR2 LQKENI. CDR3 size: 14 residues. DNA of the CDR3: TGTGCCAGCTCACCACTGACAGGGTTGAAGCCCCAGCATTTT. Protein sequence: CASSPLTGLKPQHF.

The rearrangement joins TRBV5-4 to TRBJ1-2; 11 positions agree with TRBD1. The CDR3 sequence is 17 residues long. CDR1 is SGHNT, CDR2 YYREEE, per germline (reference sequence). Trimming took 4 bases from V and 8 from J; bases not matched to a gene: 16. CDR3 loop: CASSMGTLGQGAEGYTF. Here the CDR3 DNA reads TGTGCCAGCAGCATGGGAACGCTAGGACAGGGGGCTGAGGGCTACACCTTC.

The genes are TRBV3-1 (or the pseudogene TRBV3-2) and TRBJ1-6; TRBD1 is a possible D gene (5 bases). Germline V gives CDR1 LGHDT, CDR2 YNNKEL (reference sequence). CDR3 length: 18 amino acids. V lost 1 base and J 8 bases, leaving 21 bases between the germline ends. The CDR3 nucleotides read TGTGCCAGCAGCCAAGGTTTTTTGACAGCAAGTTGGGATTCACCCCTCCACTTT. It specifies CASSQGFLTASWDSPLHF.

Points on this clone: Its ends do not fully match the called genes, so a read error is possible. The CDR3 DNA reads TGTGCCAGTAGCATAGCCCCTGTGAGCTCCTACGAGCAGTACTTC. It specifies CASSIAPVSSYEQYF. The rearrangement links TRBV19 to TRBJ2-7; no definite D call. Germline V gene data show CDR1 as LNHDA and CDR2 as SQIVND (reference sequence). This CDR3 region has 15 residues. The full variable domain, in which reference TRBV19 and TRBJ2-7 provide the parts outside the CDR3, is DGGITQSPKYLFRKEGQNVTLSCEQNLNHDAMYWYRQDPGQGLRLIYYSQIVNDFQKGDIAEGYSVSREKKESFPLTVTSAQKNPTAFYLCASSIAPVSSYEQYFGPGTRLTVT.

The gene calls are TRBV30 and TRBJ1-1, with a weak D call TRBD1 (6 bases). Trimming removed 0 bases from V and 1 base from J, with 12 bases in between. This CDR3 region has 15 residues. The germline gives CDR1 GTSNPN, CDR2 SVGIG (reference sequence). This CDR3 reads CAWSVRSRGNTEAFF. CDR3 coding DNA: TGTGCCTGGAGTGTAAGAAGCAGGGGGAACACTGAAGCTTTCTTT.

CDR3 nucleotides: TGTGCCAGCACCCCGAACAGCAATAGCAATCAGCCCCAGCATTTT. It translates to CASTPNSNSNQPQHF. This chain connects TRBV28 to TRBJ1-5; D gene ambiguous. The CDR3 length is 15 residues. Germline CDR1 is MDHEN and CDR2 is SYDVKM. Trimming pared 7 bases from V and 0 bases from J, leaving 13 bases between.

DNA of the CDR3: TGTGCCATCAGTGCCGGGGGGGCTTACCAGCCCCAGCATTTT. It codes for CAISAGGAYQPQHF. V gene TRBV10-3 combines with J gene TRBJ1-5, with a tentative D call TRBD1 (6 bases). V was shortened by 4 bases and J by 7 bases, with 14 bases between the two germline ends. The CDR3 runs to 14 residues. CDR1 and CDR2 (germline): ENHRY, SYGVKD.

The CDR3 spells CASSISSDFNYGYTF. Here the CDR3 DNA reads TGCGCCAGCAGCATAAGCAGCGACTTTAACTATGGCTACACCTTC. The chain couples TRBV5-1 to TRBJ1-2; no reliable D call. Trimming removed 4 bases from V and 1 base from J, with 14 bases in between. From germline, CDR1 is SGHRS and CDR2 YFSETQ. This CDR3 contains 15 residues.

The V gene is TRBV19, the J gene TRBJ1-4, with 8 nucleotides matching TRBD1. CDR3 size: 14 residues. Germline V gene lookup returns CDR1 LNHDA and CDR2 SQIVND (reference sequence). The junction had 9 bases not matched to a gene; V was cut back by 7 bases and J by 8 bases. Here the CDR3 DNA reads TGTGCCAGTACCGACAGGGGCTTTAGAGAAAAACTGTTTTTT. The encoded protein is CASTDRGFREKLFF.

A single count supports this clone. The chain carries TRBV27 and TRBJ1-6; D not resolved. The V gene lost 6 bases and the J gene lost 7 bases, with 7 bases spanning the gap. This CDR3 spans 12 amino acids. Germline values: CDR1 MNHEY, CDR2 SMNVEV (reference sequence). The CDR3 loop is CASSERNSPLHF. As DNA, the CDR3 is TGTGCCAGCAGCGAGCGAAATTCACCCCTCCACTTT.

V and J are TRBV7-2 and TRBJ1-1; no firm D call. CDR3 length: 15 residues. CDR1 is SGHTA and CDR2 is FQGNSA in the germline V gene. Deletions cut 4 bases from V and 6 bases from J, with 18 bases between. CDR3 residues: CASSWTLRDWAEAFF. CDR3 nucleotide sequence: TGTGCCAGCAGCTGGACTCTAAGGGATTGGGCTGAAGCTTTCTTT.

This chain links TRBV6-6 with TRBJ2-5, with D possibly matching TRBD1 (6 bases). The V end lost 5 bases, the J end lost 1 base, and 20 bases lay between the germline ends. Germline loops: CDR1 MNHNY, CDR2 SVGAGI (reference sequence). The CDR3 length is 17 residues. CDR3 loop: CASSHRTAINFQETQYF. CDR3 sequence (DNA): TGTGCCAGCAGTCATCGGACAGCTATCAATTTCCAAGAGACCCAGTACTTC.

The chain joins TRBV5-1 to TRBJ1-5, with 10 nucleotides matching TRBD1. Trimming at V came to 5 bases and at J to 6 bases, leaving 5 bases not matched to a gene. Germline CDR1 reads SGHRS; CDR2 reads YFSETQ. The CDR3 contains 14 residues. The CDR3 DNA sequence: TGCGCCAGCAGTATCGGGACAGGGGTTCAGCCCCAGCATTTT. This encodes CASSIGTGVQPQHF.

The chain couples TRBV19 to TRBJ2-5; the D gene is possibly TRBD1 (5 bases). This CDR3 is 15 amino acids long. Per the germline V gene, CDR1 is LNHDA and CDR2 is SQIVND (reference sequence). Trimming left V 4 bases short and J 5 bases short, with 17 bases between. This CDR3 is CASSTGWGSGETQYF. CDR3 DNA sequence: TGTGCCAGTAGTACGGGCTGGGGCTCTGGGGAGACCCAGTACTTC.

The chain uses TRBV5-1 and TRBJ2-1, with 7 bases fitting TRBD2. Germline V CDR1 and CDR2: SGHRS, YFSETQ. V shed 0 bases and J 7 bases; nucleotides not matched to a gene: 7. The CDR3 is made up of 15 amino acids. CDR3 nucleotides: TGCGCCAGCAGCTTGGCTGGGGGGGAGTTAAATGAGCAGTTCTTC. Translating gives CASSLAGGELNEQFF.

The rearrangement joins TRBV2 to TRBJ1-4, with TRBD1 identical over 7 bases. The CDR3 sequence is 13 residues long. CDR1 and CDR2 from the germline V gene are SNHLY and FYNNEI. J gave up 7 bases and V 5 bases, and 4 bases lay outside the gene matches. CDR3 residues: CASSTGTVEKLFF. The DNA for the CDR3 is TGTGCCAGCAGTACCGGGACAGTTGAAAAACTGTTTTTT.